This TCR beta chain was captured by sequencing in a study of breast tumors, draining lymph nodes, adjacent tissues. Study results and limitations: That most tumor T cells come from lymph nodes remained unproven. Tumor TCR diversity was below lymph nodes but above nontumor tissue.

This clonotype was observed a few times. Its specificity is unknown. Since a much larger clone is just one base distant, this may be a read error. The V gene lost 6 bases and the J gene lost 6 bases, with 12 bases spanning the gap. Per the germline V gene, CDR1 is DFQATT and CDR2 is SNEGSKA (reference sequence). The length of the CDR3 is 12 residues. Samples came from axillary lymph nodes draining the breast cancer. TCRdb recomputed calls from the multiplex PCR reads with MiXCR, one row per CDR3 protein. There are 200,000 or so distinct CDR3 sequences in the sample; roughly 31% occur only once, and around 4.4% lies in the top ten.

The clonotype comes from a female donor with breast cancer. Some clones in this sample may be carry-over from other donors' samples. The sequencing sample was made of axillary lymph node tissue. The chain employs TRBV20-1 and TRBJ2-1; tentatively, D is TRBD1 (6 bases). The CDR3 DNA follows: TGCAGTGCCGAAGGACAGTGCAATGAGCAGTTCTTC. Its translation is CSAEGQCNEQFF.